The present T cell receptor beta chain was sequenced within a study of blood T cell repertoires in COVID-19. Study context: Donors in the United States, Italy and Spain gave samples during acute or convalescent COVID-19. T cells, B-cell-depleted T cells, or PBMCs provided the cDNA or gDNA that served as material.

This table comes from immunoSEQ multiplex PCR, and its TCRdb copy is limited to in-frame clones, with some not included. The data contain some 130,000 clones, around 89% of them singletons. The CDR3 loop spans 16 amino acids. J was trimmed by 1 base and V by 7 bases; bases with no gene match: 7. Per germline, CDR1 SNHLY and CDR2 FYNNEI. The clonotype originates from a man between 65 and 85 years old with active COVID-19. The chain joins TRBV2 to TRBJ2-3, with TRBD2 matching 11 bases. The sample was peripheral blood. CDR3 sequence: CASTPGTSGGTDTQYF. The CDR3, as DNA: TGTGCCAGCACCCCCGGGACTAGCGGAGGCACAGATACGCAGTATTTT.